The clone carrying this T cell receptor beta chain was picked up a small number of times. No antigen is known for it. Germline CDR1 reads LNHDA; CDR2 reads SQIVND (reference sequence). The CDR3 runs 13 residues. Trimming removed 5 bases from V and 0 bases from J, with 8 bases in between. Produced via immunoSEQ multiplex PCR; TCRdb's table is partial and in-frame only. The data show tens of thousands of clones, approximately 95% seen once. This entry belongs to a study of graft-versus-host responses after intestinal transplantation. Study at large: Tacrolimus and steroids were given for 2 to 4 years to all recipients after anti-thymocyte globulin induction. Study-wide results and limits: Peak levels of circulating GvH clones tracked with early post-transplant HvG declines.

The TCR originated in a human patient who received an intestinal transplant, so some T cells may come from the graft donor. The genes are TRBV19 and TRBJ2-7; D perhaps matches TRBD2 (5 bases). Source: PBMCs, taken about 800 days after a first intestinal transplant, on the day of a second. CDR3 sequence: CASSPDSSYEQYF. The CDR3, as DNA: TGTGCCAGTAGTCCGGACTCCTCCTACGAGCAGTACTTC. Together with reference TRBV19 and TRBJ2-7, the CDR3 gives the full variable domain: DGGITQSPKYLFRKEGQNVTLSCEQNLNHDAMYWYRQDPGQGLRLIYYSQIVNDFQKGDIAEGYSVSREKKESFPLTVTSAQKNPTAFYLCASSPDSSYEQYFGPGTRLTVT.